Shown below are 17 T cell receptor beta chains from a single sample sequenced in a study of T-cell memory formation after mild COVID-19. TCRdb re-analysed the 5' RACE reads in MiXCR, keeping a single row per CDR3 protein. The data show about 350,000 distinct CDR3 sequences, roughly 14% seen once. Material: PBMCs or a T cell subset sorted from them (not recorded which). The receptors were gathered from a man aged 18 to 30 who had mild COVID-19 (a few samples of this study predate the infection). Cell type and time point are not known.

V usage is TRBV30 and J usage is TRBJ1-1, with D possibly matching TRBD1 (6 bases). V lost 2 bases and J lost 1, with 17 bases in between. This CDR3 comprises 16 residues. Germline V CDR1 and CDR2: GTSNPN, SVGIG (reference sequence). CDR3 protein: CAWSNAAARGNTEAFF. For the CDR3, the DNA is TGTGCCTGGAGTAATGCGGCGGCCAGGGGGAACACTGAAGCTTTCTTT.

The V gene is TRBV20-1, the J gene TRBJ2-3, with D unclear. The germline V gene encodes CDR1 DFQATT and CDR2 SNEGSKA (reference sequence). The CDR3 runs to 13 residues. The CDR3 here is CLVPFIGADTQYF. The CDR3 DNA reads as TGCCTCGTGCCCTTTATCGGTGCAGATACGCAGTATTTT.

This clonotype was observed a few times. The chain has TRBV5-5 and TRBJ1-1; TRBD1 matches at 11 bases. Germline CDR1 reads SGHKS; CDR2 reads YYEKEE (reference sequence). CDR3 size: 16 residues. J gave up 3 bases and V 4 bases, and 8 bases lay outside the gene matches. The CDR3 bases are TGTGCCAGCAGCAGAGGGACAGGGGGAACGGACACTGAAGCTTTCTTT. Protein product: CASSRGTGGTDTEAFF.

The V gene is TRBV24-1, the J gene TRBJ2-1; 8 bases align to TRBD2. With V trimmed by 7 bases and J by 2 bases, 6 bases remained unmatched. The CDR3 spans 15 residues. In germline, CDR1 is KGHDR, CDR2 SFDVKD. The CDR3 nucleotides are TGTGCCACCAGCGCGGGGGGACAAGCCTACAATGAGCAGTTCTTC. Translating it yields CATSAGGQAYNEQFF.

J is TRBJ1-1 and V is TRBV7-9; D call uncertain. V was cut by 5 bases and J by 5 bases, with 9 bases left in between. Germline V CDR1 and CDR2: SEHNR, FQNEAQ (reference sequence). The CDR3 runs 12 residues. The CDR3 sequence: CASSASRTEAFF. CDR3 nucleotides: TGTGCCAGCAGCGCTTCTCGGACTGAAGCTTTCTTT.

This clonotype came up many times. The chain joins TRBV12-3 or TRBV12-4 to TRBJ2-5; possibly TRBD2 for D (6 bases). With 6 bases removed from V and 1 base from J, the gap between germline ends came to 12 bases. The CDR3 loop spans 14 amino acids. The CDR3 reads CASRLRDSQETQYF. CDR3 DNA: TGTGCCAGCAGGCTCCGGGACTCCCAAGAGACCCAGTACTTC.

This clonotype was counted once. The V gene is TRBV4-3, the J gene TRBJ2-2, with D possibly TRBD1 on 6 matching bases. CDR3 size: 17 residues. The V end lost 0 bases, the J end lost 0 bases, and 11 bases lay between the germline ends. Looked up from germline, CDR1 is LGHNA and CDR2 is YSLEER. The CDR3 DNA reads TGCGCCAGCAGCCAAGACCTCAGGGGCCCGAACACCGGGGAGCTGTTTTTT. Translating it yields CASSQDLRGPNTGELFF.

There are a few counts of this clonotype. The rearrangement links TRBV5-5 to TRBJ1-1, with D unclear. CDR3 length equals 15 residues. CDR1 and CDR2 from the germline V gene are SGHKS and YYEKEE (reference sequence). V dropped 0 bases and J dropped 1 base, with 10 bases sitting between them. The CDR3 DNA follows: TGTGCCAGCAGCTTGGTGGGGAACACGAACACTGAAGCTTTCTTT. The encoded protein is CASSLVGNTNTEAFF.

This clonotype came up a few times. This chain uses TRBV4-1 with TRBJ1-1; 7 bases agree with TRBD1. The CDR3 totals 16 residues. Germline CDR1 and CDR2: MGHRA and YSYEKL. V gave up 0 bases and J gave up 2 bases; unmatched junction bases: 6. This chain's CDR3 is CASSQETGTANTEAFF. CDR3 sequence (DNA): TGCGCCAGCAGCCAAGAAACTGGGACAGCAAACACTGAAGCTTTCTTT.

This clonotype was counted only a few times. The chain recombines TRBV25-1 with TRBJ2-5, with D possibly matching TRBD2 (7 bases). V was cut by 4 bases and J by 5 bases, with 14 bases left in between. Germline V CDR1 and CDR2: MGHDK, SYGVNS. The CDR3 sequence is 14 residues long. This CDR3 is CASSGWRGRETQYF. In DNA, the CDR3 is TGTGCCAGCAGTGGTTGGCGGGGGCGGGAGACCCAGTACTTC.

This clonotype was counted ten times or more. The chain employs TRBV2 and TRBJ2-7; unclear D gene. Germline CDR1 is SNHLY and CDR2 is FYNNEI. The V end was cut by 6 bases, the J end by 4 bases, with 19 bases between. This CDR3 is 15 amino acids long. The CDR3 DNA reads as TGTGCCAGCAGCGAACCCTGGACGTCGGAGTACGAGCAGTACTTC. Translating gives CASSEPWTSEYEQYF.

This clonotype occurred many times. V gene TRBV7-3 combines with J gene TRBJ2-1; TRBD2 matches at 10 bases. Looked up from germline, CDR1 is SGHTA and CDR2 is FQGTGA. V dropped 2 bases and J dropped 8; count of bases not matched to a gene: 6. The CDR3 extends over 15 amino acids. CDR3 nucleotides: TGTGCCAGCAGCTTACAAGCGGGGGGGCGGGATGAGCAGTTCTTC. Protein: CASSLQAGGRDEQFF.

The J gene is TRBJ2-5, the V gene TRBV15; TRBD1 might be the D (5 bases). The CDR3 extends over 15 amino acids. In germline, CDR1 is LNHNV, CDR2 YYDKDF (reference sequence). V was clipped by 3 bases and J by 5 bases, with 16 bases between them. CDR3 residues: CATSSSLMKGETQYF. The CDR3 DNA reads as TGTGCCACCAGCAGTTCACTGATGAAGGGGGAGACCCAGTACTTC.

CDR3 in amino acids: CASSLALPEAFF. CDR3 DNA: TGTGCCAGCAGCTTAGCGCTTCCTGAAGCTTTCTTT. The chain joins TRBV7-2 to TRBJ1-1; no definite D call. This CDR3 region has 12 residues. Per germline, CDR1 SGHTA and CDR2 FQGNSA. V was clipped by 0 bases and J by 6 bases, with 5 bases between them.

This clonotype has only a few counts. The rearrangement joins TRBV28 to TRBJ2-6, with 8 positions matching TRBD2. The CDR3 spans 16 residues. The J segment lost 0 bases and the V segment lost 6 bases, leaving 4 bases of the junction unmatched. CDR1 MDHEN and CDR2 SYDVKM come from the germline V gene. The CDR3 spells CASSGGDSSGANVLTF. The CDR3 DNA reads as TGTGCCAGCAGCGGGGGGGACTCCTCTGGGGCCAACGTCCTGACTTTC.

This clonotype turned up a few times. This sequence joins TRBV4-3 and TRBJ1-5; tentatively, D is TRBD1 (6 bases). V lost 3 bases and J lost 4, with 25 bases in between. This CDR3 is built from 19 residues. Per germline, CDR1 LGHNA and CDR2 YSLEER. The CDR3 DNA follows: TGCGCCAGCAGCCAGGGCACGGGACACAAGACCTCGAGAAATCAGCCCCAGCATTTT. As protein: CASSQGTGHKTSRNQPQHF.

This clonotype was found a few times. This chain joins TRBV6-2 or TRBV6-3 and TRBJ2-2; 9 bases line up with TRBD1. Germline values: CDR1 MNHEY, CDR2 SVGEGT. With 2 bases clipped from V and 3 bases from J, the junction kept 7 bases outside the gene matches. This CDR3 comprises 17 residues. The CDR3: CASSYLTDRGYTGELFF. Here the CDR3 DNA reads TGTGCCAGCAGTTACCTAACGGACAGGGGTTACACCGGGGAGCTGTTTTTT.